Each of the 26 T cell receptor beta chains below was sequenced from the same sample in a study of blood T cell repertoires in COVID-19. Repertoires were generated with immunoSEQ multiplex PCR, while TCRdb's copy carries only in-frame clones and drops some. Among roughly 67,000 clones listed, 90% to 95% were seen once. The sequenced material came from peripheral blood. Receptors originate from a man between 65 and 85 years old with active COVID-19.

This chain uses TRBV19 with TRBJ1-5; D remains unclear. Trimming pared 4 bases from V and 1 base from J, leaving 8 bases between. There are 14 residues in the CDR3. The germline V gene encodes CDR1 LNHDA and CDR2 SQIVND (reference sequence). Here the CDR3 DNA reads TGTGCCAGTAGTAACGGGGAGAGCAATCAGCCCCAGCATTTT. Encoded protein: CASSNGESNQPQHF.

This clone was picked up one time. The junction does not match germline at one end; this may be a read error. The chain joins TRBV14 to TRBJ2-5; no reliable D call. Germline CDR1 is SGHDN and CDR2 is FVKESK. The CDR3 is made up of 12 amino acids. CDR3 amino acids: CASSQGDWIRHF. CDR3 DNA: TGTGCCAGCAGCCAGGGTGACTGGATTCGGCACTTC.

V gene TRBV7-2 combines with J gene TRBJ1-1; 9 bases map to TRBD1. The CDR3 covers 14 residues. The ends lost 5 bases at V and 1 base at J; junction bases unmatched: 2. Germline values: CDR1 SGHTA, CDR2 FQGNSA. The DNA of the CDR3 is TGTGCCAGCAGCCCGACAGGGGGGAACACTGAAGCTTTCTTT. It is translated as CASSPTGGNTEAFF. Based on the CDR3 plus reference TRBV7-2 and TRBJ1-1, the full variable domain is GAGVSQSPSNKVTEKGKDVELRCDPISGHTALYWYRQSLGQGLEFLIYFQGNSAPDKSGLPSDRFSAERTGGSVSTLTIQRTQQEDSAVYLCASSPTGGNTEAFFGQGTRLTVV.

This rearrangement joins TRBV10-3 to TRBJ2-3, with a weak D call TRBD2 (7 bases). Per the germline V gene, CDR1 is ENHRY and CDR2 is SYGVKD. The CDR3 covers 13 residues. V lost 7 bases and J 1 base, leaving 9 bases between the germline ends. The CDR3: CAIKGGGTDTQYF. DNA of the CDR3: TGTGCCATCAAGGGGGGGGGCACAGATACGCAGTATTTT.

V usage is TRBV3-1 (or the pseudogene TRBV3-2) and J usage is TRBJ2-3; TRBD2 might be the D (6 bases). The CDR3 runs to 13 residues. CDR1 LGHDT and CDR2 YNNKEL come from the germline V gene (reference sequence). The germline V and J ends were trimmed by 5 bases and 4 bases, with 10 bases remaining between them. The CDR3 sequence is CASSTRLADTQYF. The CDR3, as DNA: TGTGCCAGCAGCACACGACTAGCAGATACGCAGTATTTT.

J is TRBJ1-5 and V is TRBV4-1; D unresolved. Germline lookup yields CDR1 MGHRA and CDR2 YSYEKL. The CDR3 runs 17 residues. Trimming shortened V by 1 base and J by 0 bases, and 13 bases separated the two germline ends. The CDR3 region is CASSQVPPPYSNQPQHF. In DNA, the CDR3 is TGCGCCAGCAGCCAAGTCCCCCCCCCTTATAGCAATCAGCCCCAGCATTTT.

This rearrangement joins TRBV6-6 to TRBJ2-7; 10 bases are a match to TRBD2. V lost 2 bases and J lost 4; bases outside the gene matches: 8. Germline CDR1 and CDR2: MNHNY and SVGAGI (reference sequence). The CDR3 runs to 16 residues. CDR3 sequence (DNA): TGTGCCAGCAGTTACCCTCTAGCGGGGGACAGGTACGAGCAGTACTTC. Amino acid sequence: CASSYPLAGDRYEQYF.

The chain is built from TRBV3-1 (or the pseudogene TRBV3-2) and TRBJ2-7, with TRBD1 identical over 8 bases. Germline-derived CDR1 and CDR2 are LGHDT and YNNKEL (reference sequence). CDR3 length: 12 amino acids. V shed 4 bases, J shed 7 bases, and the junction held 3 bases outside the gene matches. In DNA form, the CDR3 reads TGTGCCAGCAGCCTCAGGGGGCCTGAGCAGTACTTC. Translation gives CASSLRGPEQYF.

The chain is built from TRBV29-1 and TRBJ2-7; 8 bases map to TRBD2. After removal of 8 bases from V and 2 bases from J, the junction contained 11 bases not matched to a gene. The CDR3 consists of 14 residues. CDR1 and CDR2 (germline): SQVTM, ANQGSEA. This CDR3 is CSPRRAGGTYEQYV. The CDR3 nucleotides are TGCAGCCCCCGGCGGGCGGGGGGTACCTACGAGCAGTACGTC.

V usage is TRBV7-3 and J usage is TRBJ2-7; 7 bases match TRBD2. After removal of 0 bases from V and 3 bases from J, the junction contained 5 bases not matched to a gene. The CDR3 extends over 15 amino acids. Germline values: CDR1 SGHTA, CDR2 FQGTGA. CDR3 nucleotide sequence: TGTGCCAGCAGCTTAACTTCCAGCGGGGTCTACGAGCAGTACTTC. It translates to CASSLTSSGVYEQYF.

V and J are TRBV19 and TRBJ2-7; TRBD1 matches 7 bases. This CDR3 region has 14 residues. The germline CDR1 and CDR2 sequences are LNHDA and SQIVND (reference sequence). The V gene end was trimmed by 4 bases and the J gene end by 3 bases; junction bases not matched to a gene: 6. The CDR3 region is CASSRDSLNYEQYF. The CDR3 DNA reads as TGTGCCAGTAGTAGGGACAGCTTAAACTACGAGCAGTACTTC.

This chain connects TRBV19 to TRBJ2-3, with TRBD1 matching over 11 bases. The CDR3 runs 15 residues. Trimming cost V 6 bases and J 4 bases; bases outside gene matches: 6. CDR1 and CDR2 from the germline V gene are LNHDA and SQIVND (reference sequence). The CDR3 loop reads CASSFPGQGADTQYF. CDR3 coding DNA: TGTGCCAGTAGCTTCCCGGGACAGGGGGCAGATACGCAGTATTTT.

The chain has TRBV6-5 and TRBJ2-1, with D hard to call. Germline V CDR1 and CDR2: MNHEY, SVGAGI. The CDR3 is 15 amino acids. V was clipped by 0 bases and J by 8 bases, with 14 bases between them. The CDR3 protein is CASSYSIVPFDEQFF. CDR3 nucleotide sequence: TGTGCCAGCAGTTACTCTATAGTACCCTTTGATGAGCAGTTCTTC.

The chain recombines TRBV7-9 with TRBJ2-7; tentatively, D is TRBD1 (5 bases). V lost 7 bases to trimming and J lost 0 bases, with 16 bases between them. The CDR3 is 15 residues long. CDR1 is SEHNR, CDR2 FQNEAQ, per germline (reference sequence). CDR3 amino acids: CASTSLQVSSYEQYF. Here the CDR3 DNA reads TGTGCCAGCACCTCGCTACAGGTATCCTCCTACGAGCAGTACTTC.

The V gene is TRBV5-1, the J gene TRBJ2-7, with 8 bases fitting TRBD1. CDR3 length: 14 amino acids. V was clipped by 4 bases and J by 3 bases; unmatched bases: 6. Germline V CDR1 and CDR2: SGHRS, YFSETQ. The CDR3 DNA follows: TGCGCCAGCAGCCCGCGGACAGGGAGCTACGAGCAGTACTTC. Translation: CASSPRTGSYEQYF.

The chain uses TRBV24-1 and TRBJ1-5; D is unclear. The V and J ends lost 4 bases and 0 bases respectively, with 9 bases between them. This CDR3 comprises 15 residues. Germline V lookup: CDR1 KGHDR, CDR2 SFDVKD. The CDR3 is CATSDPSVSNQPQHF. Written as DNA, the CDR3 is TGTGCCACCAGTGACCCTTCCGTTAGCAATCAGCCCCAGCATTTT.

The rearrangement links TRBV15 to TRBJ1-5; a possible D gene is TRBD1 (6 bases). Trimming stripped 3 bases from V and 5 bases from J, with 11 bases between. Germline assignment: CDR1 LNHNV and CDR2 YYDKDF (reference sequence). The CDR3 runs to 14 residues. The CDR3 DNA is TGTGCCACCAGCAGGGGAGGGGGGCATCAGCCCCAGCATTTT. Its translation is CATSRGGGHQPQHF.

V gene TRBV2 combines with J gene TRBJ2-5; TRBD2 matches 14 bases. The CDR3 extends over 17 amino acids. CDR1 SNHLY and CDR2 FYNNEI come from the germline V gene. J was trimmed by 1 base and V by 6 bases; bases with no gene match: 7. The DNA for the CDR3 is TGTGCCAGCAGGCCCGGGACTAGCGGGGGCCTCCAAGAGACCCAGTACTTC. This codes for CASRPGTSGGLQETQYF. The full variable domain, with the rest looked up from reference TRBV2 and TRBJ2-5, is EPEVTQTPSHQVTQMGQEVILRCVPISNHLYFYWYRQILGQKVEFLVSFYNNEISEKSEIFDDQFSVERPDGSNFTLKIRSTKLEDSAMYFCASRPGTSGGLQETQYFGPGTRLLVL.

The rearrangement joins TRBV7-2 to TRBJ2-2; a weak D match, TRBD1 (6 bases). This CDR3 has 14 residues. Germline values: CDR1 SGHTA, CDR2 FQGNSA. CDR3 sequence: CALSTGQLTGELFF. CDR3 in DNA: TGTGCGCTTAGCACCGGACAGCTAACCGGGGAGCTGTTTTTT.

The rearrangement links TRBV18 to TRBJ1-6; weak D call: TRBD1 (5 bases). V lost 2 bases to trimming and J lost 7 bases, with 9 bases between them. The V gene's germline CDR1 is KGHSH and CDR2 LQKENI. The CDR3 runs to 14 residues. The CDR3 DNA sequence: TGTGCCAGCTCACCAGCGTCAGGGAATTCACCCCTCCACTTT. The encoded protein is CASSPASGNSPLHF.

J is TRBJ2-3 and V is TRBV5-4; 7 bases fit TRBD2. The CDR3 is 15 residues long. V shed 1 base, J shed 0 bases, and the junction held 2 bases outside the gene matches. The germline gives CDR1 SGHNT, CDR2 YYREEE (reference sequence). The CDR3 DNA sequence: TGTGCCAGCAGCTTGAGCGGGGCTAGCACAGATACGCAGTATTTT. This encodes CASSLSGASTDTQYF.

This rearrangement joins TRBV27 to TRBJ1-1; 9 bases line up with TRBD1. After removal of 5 bases from V and 1 base from J, the junction contained 5 bases not matched to a gene. Germline CDR1 and CDR2: MNHEY and SMNVEV (reference sequence). The CDR3 runs to 15 residues. CDR3 in DNA: TGTGCCAGCAGTAGACCGGGACAGGGGAACACTGAAGCTTTCTTT. Its protein product is CASSRPGQGNTEAFF.

The chain combines TRBV5-1 with TRBJ2-3; the match to TRBD1 covers 10 bases. V shed 7 bases, J shed 0 bases, and the junction held 5 bases outside the gene matches. The CDR3 has 15 residues. Germline CDR1 SGHRS, CDR2 YFSETQ. CDR3 nucleotide sequence: TGCGCCAGCTACGGACAGGGGGGAAGCACAGATACGCAGTATTTT. It encodes CASYGQGGSTDTQYF.

The chain is built from TRBV9 and TRBJ2-4; 11 positions match TRBD2. The germline CDR1 and CDR2 sequences are SGDLS and YYNGEE. The CDR3 has 20 residues. The J segment lost 0 bases and the V segment lost 5 bases, leaving 16 bases of the junction unmatched. The CDR3 sequence is CASRGAGLAGGPEAKNIQYF. In nucleotides, the CDR3 is TGTGCCAGCAGAGGAGCTGGGCTAGCGGGGGGTCCTGAAGCCAAAAACATTCAGTACTTC.

The V call is TRBV3-1 (or the pseudogene TRBV3-2), the J call TRBJ2-5; 9 positions agree with TRBD1. Germline CDR1 is LGHDT and CDR2 is YNNKEL (reference sequence). The V segment lost 1 base and the J segment 5 bases; nucleotides outside the gene matches: 5. CDR3 size: 15 residues. The CDR3 is CASSQANRGRETQYF. The CDR3 DNA is TGTGCCAGCAGCCAAGCCAACAGGGGGCGCGAGACCCAGTACTTC.

The V and J genes are TRBV7-2 and TRBJ1-5; 10 bases map to TRBD1. Germline CDR1 reads SGHTA; CDR2 reads FQGNSA. With 5 bases clipped from V and 7 bases from J, the junction kept 8 bases outside the gene matches. The CDR3 has 15 amino acids. DNA for the CDR3: TGTGCCAGCAGCATAACGGGACAGGGGATCCAGCCCCAGCATTTT. Residues: CASSITGQGIQPQHF.